The next 14 T cell receptor beta chains were all read from a single sample in a study of blood T cell repertoires in COVID-19. Produced via immunoSEQ multiplex PCR; TCRdb's table is partial and in-frame only. Among about 210,000 clones, approximately 81% were seen once, and the ten largest hold around 9%. The specimen was PBMCs or T cells enriched from blood (not recorded which). Receptor source: a woman aged 45-60 years with acute COVID-19.

The rearrangement uses TRBV10-2 and TRBJ1-5; a weak D match, TRBD1 (6 bases). The ends were cut back, 3 bases at V and 6 bases at J, with 15 bases in the middle. Germline lookup yields CDR1 WSHSY and CDR2 SAAADI. CDR3 size: 15 residues. The CDR3 is CASSEQGTGSQPQHF. Written as DNA, the CDR3 is TGCGCCAGCAGTGAACAGGGTACAGGAAGTCAGCCCCAGCATTTT.

The chain recombines TRBV30 with TRBJ2-4; D is possibly TRBD1 (6 bases). The V gene lost 4 bases and the J gene lost 2 bases, with 15 bases spanning the gap. Germline V gene sequence: CDR1 GTSNPN, CDR2 SVGIG (reference sequence). The CDR3 runs to 15 residues. The CDR3 region is CAWTGQGFPKNIQYF. The CDR3 DNA sequence: TGTGCCTGGACGGGGCAGGGGTTTCCCAAAAACATTCAGTACTTC.

The gene calls are TRBV24-1 and TRBJ2-7, with TRBD1 as a possible D gene (6 bases). CDR3 length: 14 residues. The V end lost 3 bases, the J end lost 3 bases, and 11 bases lay between the germline ends. Germline V gene data show CDR1 as KGHDR and CDR2 as SFDVKD. The CDR3 loop reads CATSDTGQSYEQYF. CDR3 coding DNA: TGTGCCACCAGTGATACCGGACAGAGCTACGAGCAGTACTTC.

CDR3 region: CASSPLAGAVNYGYTF. The CDR3 DNA sequence: TGTGCCAGCAGCCCCTTGGCAGGGGCGGTTAACTATGGCTACACCTTC. The chain couples TRBV7-2 to TRBJ1-2; D possibly corresponds to TRBD1 (6 bases). V was cut by 5 bases and J by 1 base, with 17 bases left in between. The CDR3 runs 16 residues. Germline V gene lookup returns CDR1 SGHTA and CDR2 FQGNSA. Based on the CDR3 plus reference TRBV7-2 and TRBJ1-2, the full variable domain is GAGVSQSPSNKVTEKGKDVELRCDPISGHTALYWYRQSLGQGLEFLIYFQGNSAPDKSGLPSDRFSAERTGGSVSTLTIQRTQQEDSAVYLCASSPLAGAVNYGYTFGSGTRLTVV.

This clone was found once. The chain links TRBV7-6 to TRBJ2-2, with 12 bases aligning to TRBD2. This CDR3 contains 17 residues. Germline V gene data show CDR1 as SGHVS and CDR2 as FNYEAQ. Trimming removed 5 bases from V and 4 bases from J; junction bases left unmatched: 8. In DNA, the CDR3 is TGTGCCAGCAGCACCCGGACTAGCGGGGAGGCCACCGGGGAGCTGTTTTTT. It translates to CASSTRTSGEATGELFF.

This clone was counted a few times. This chain connects TRBV28 to TRBJ1-6; 9 bases fit TRBD1. Germline trimming cut 5 bases from V and 9 bases from J; bases unmatched to any gene: 5. CDR1 is MDHEN, CDR2 SYDVKM, per germline. There are 14 residues in the CDR3. CDR3 sequence reads: CASSHGDRASPLHF. CDR3 sequence (DNA): TGTGCCAGCAGTCACGGGGACAGGGCTTCACCCCTCCACTTT.

This chain joins TRBV9 and TRBJ1-4; D is unresolved. CDR1 and CDR2 (germline): SGDLS, YYNGEE. Trimming pared 0 bases from V and 3 bases from J, leaving 6 bases between. This CDR3 is built from 14 residues. DNA for the CDR3: TGTGCCAGCAGCGTAGCGGGTTCTAATGAAAAACTGTTTTTT. This gives the protein CASSVAGSNEKLFF.

J is TRBJ2-7 and V is TRBV12-5; D is unresolved. Germline V lookup: CDR1 LGHNT, CDR2 FRNRAP. The V and J ends lost 5 bases and 8 bases respectively, with 25 bases between them. This CDR3 spans 16 amino acids. The CDR3 nucleotides read TGTGCTAGTGGTCCCACCGGTGGTGAGGCTCTGGCTCAGCAGTACTTC. Translation: CASGPTGGEALAQQYF.

Only a few counts were recorded for this clone. This chain joins TRBV27 and TRBJ2-5, with 9 bases aligning to TRBD2. Unmatched junction bases numbered 9, after V lost 8 bases and J lost 5 bases. Germline values: CDR1 MNHEY, CDR2 SMNVEV (reference sequence). CDR3 length: 14 amino acids. CDR3 loop: CASGLAGEGETQYF. CDR3 nucleotide sequence: TGTGCCAGCGGGTTAGCGGGAGAGGGGGAGACCCAGTACTTC.

The V call is TRBV28, the J call TRBJ2-7, with 8 bases aligning to TRBD1. This CDR3 is built from 17 residues. Losses at the gene ends were 0 bases for V and 1 base for J; bases not matched to a gene: 8. Germline V gene lookup returns CDR1 MDHEN and CDR2 SYDVKM. The CDR3 region has the DNA TGTGCCAGCAGTTTATGGATAGGACAGGGCATGTCCTACGAGCAGTACTTC. Translating it yields CASSLWIGQGMSYEQYF.

The rearrangement uses TRBV7-9 and TRBJ2-3, with D tentatively TRBD1 (5 bases). CDR1 is SEHNR and CDR2 is FQNEAQ in the germline V gene (reference sequence). This CDR3 comprises 13 residues. Trimming left V 2 bases short and J 11 bases short, with 14 bases between. The CDR3: CASSLLQGGWQYF. Here the CDR3 DNA reads TGTGCCAGCAGCTTACTCCAGGGTGGTTGGCAGTATTTT.

V is TRBV9 and J is TRBJ1-4; 9 positions match TRBD1. Losses at the gene ends were 4 bases for V and 7 bases for J; bases not matched to a gene: 5. The CDR3 contains 14 residues. The germline gives CDR1 SGDLS, CDR2 YYNGEE. The CDR3 nucleotides are TGTGCCAGCAGCCCACAGGGGGCTGGTGAAAAACTGTTTTTT. This codes for CASSPQGAGEKLFF.

This sequence joins TRBV29-1 and TRBJ1-5; D uncertain. The CDR3 has 12 residues. Germline CDR1 is SQVTM and CDR2 is ANQGSEA. Trimming stripped 3 bases from V and 11 bases from J, with 14 bases between. This CDR3 is CSVEDGRRAQHF. The CDR3 DNA reads TGCAGCGTTGAGGATGGCAGGCGAGCCCAGCATTTT. The variable domain in full, completed from reference TRBV29-1 and TRBJ1-5, reads SAVISQKPSRDICQRGTSLTIQCQVDSQVTMMFWYRQQPGQSLTLIATANQGSEATYESGFVIDKFPISRPNLTFSTLTVSNMSPEDSSIYLCSVEDGRRAQHFGDGTRLSIL.

In its sample, this clone was seen once. The genes are TRBV19 and TRBJ1-2; 12 nucleotides line up with TRBD1. Germline trimming cut 7 bases from V and 4 bases from J; bases unmatched to any gene: 10. The CDR3 has 16 residues. From germline, CDR1 is LNHDA and CDR2 SQIVND (reference sequence). The CDR3 coding sequence is TGTGCCAGTACCGATGGGGACAGGGGGCTCGGCTATGGCTACACCTTC. Its protein is CASTDGDRGLGYGYTF. The full variable domain, completed using reference TRBV19 and TRBJ1-2, is DGGITQSPKYLFRKEGQNVTLSCEQNLNHDAMYWYRQDPGQGLRLIYYSQIVNDFQKGDIAEGYSVSREKKESFPLTVTSAQKNPTAFYLCASTDGDRGLGYGYTFGSGTRLTVV.